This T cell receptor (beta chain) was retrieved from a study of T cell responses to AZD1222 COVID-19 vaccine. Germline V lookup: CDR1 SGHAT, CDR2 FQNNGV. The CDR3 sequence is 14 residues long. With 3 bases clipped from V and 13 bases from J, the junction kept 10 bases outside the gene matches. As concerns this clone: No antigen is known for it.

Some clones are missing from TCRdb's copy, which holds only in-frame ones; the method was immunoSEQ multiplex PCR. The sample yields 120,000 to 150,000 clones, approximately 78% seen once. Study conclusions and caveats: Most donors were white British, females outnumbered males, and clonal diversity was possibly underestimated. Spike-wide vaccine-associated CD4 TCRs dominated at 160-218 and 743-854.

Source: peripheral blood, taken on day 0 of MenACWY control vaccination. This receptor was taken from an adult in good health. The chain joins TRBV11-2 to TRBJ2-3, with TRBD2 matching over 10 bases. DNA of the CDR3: TGTGCCAGCAGCTTCTCTGAGCGGGGGGGCCGGGAGTATTTT. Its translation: CASSFSERGGREYF.